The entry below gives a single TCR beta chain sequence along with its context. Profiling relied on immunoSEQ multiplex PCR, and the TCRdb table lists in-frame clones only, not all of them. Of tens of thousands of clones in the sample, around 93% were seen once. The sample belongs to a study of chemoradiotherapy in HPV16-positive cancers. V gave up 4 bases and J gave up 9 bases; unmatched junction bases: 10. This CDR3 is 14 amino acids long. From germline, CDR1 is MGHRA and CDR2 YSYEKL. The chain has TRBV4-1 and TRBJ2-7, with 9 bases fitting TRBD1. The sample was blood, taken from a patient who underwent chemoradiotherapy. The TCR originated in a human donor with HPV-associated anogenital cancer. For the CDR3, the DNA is TGCGCCAGCAGCCCACTGGGACAGGGTCCCATGCAGTACTTC. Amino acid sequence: CASSPLGQGPMQYF.